Sequencing of this T cell receptor (beta chain) was carried out in a study of OX40 agonist ivuxolimab in advanced cancers. This clone was counted a few times. CDR1 and CDR2 (germline): ENHRY, SYGVKD. Deletions cut 7 bases from V and 3 bases from J, with 6 bases between. The CDR3 contains 11 residues. The table came from immunoSEQ multiplex PCR; TCRdb's copy has only in-frame clones and leaves some out. The table has around 84,000 clones, 85% to 95% seen once; the top ten hold 9.5% to 11%. This sequence originates from an adult with an advanced solid tumor such as melanoma, head and neck, liver or kidney cancer. The chain uses TRBV10-3 and TRBJ1-1, with unresolved D. The sample here was CD4+ or CD8+ T cells sorted from blood, taken in a trial of the OX40 agonist ivuxolimab. This CDR3 reads CAITTDTEAFF. CDR3 in DNA: TGTGCCATCACTACGGACACTGAAGCTTTCTTT.